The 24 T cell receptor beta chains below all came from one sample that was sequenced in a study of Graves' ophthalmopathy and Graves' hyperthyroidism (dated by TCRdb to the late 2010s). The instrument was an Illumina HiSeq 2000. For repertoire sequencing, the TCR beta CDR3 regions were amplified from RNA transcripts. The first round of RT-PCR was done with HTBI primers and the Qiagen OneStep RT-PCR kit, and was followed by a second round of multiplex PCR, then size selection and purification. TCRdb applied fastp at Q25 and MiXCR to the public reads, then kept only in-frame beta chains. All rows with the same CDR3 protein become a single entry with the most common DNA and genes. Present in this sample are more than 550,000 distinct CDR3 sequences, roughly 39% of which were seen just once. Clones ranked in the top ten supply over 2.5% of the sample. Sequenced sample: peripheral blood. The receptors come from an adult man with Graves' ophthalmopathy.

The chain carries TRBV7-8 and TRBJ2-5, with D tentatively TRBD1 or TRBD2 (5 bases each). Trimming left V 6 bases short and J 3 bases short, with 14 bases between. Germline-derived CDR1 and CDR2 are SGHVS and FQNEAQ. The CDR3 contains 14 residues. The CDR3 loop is CASSYSVGEETQYF. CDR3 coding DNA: TGTGCCAGCAGTTACTCCGTGGGGGAAGAGACCCAGTACTTC.

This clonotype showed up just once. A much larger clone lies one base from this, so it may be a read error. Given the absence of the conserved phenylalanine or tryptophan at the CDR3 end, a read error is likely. This CDR3 is CASSVSAGTEAFL. In DNA form, the CDR3 reads TGTGCCAGCAGCGTCAGCGCCGGCACTGAAGCTTTCCTT. V usage is TRBV9 and J usage is TRBJ1-1; no reliable D call. CDR1 is SGDLS and CDR2 is YYNGEE in the germline V gene. V was clipped by 2 bases and J by 4 bases, with 9 bases between them. This CDR3 spans 13 amino acids.

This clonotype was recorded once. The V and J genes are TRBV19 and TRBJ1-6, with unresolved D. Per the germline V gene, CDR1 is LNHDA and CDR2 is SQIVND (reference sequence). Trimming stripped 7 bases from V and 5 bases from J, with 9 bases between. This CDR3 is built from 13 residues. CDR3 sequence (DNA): TGTGCCAGTAAAACGACGGATAATTCACCCCTCCACTTT. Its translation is CASKTTDNSPLHF.

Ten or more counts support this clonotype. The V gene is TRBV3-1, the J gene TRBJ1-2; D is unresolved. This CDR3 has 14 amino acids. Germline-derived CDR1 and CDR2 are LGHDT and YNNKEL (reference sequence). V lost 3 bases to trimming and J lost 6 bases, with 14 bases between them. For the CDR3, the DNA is TGTGCCAGCAGCCACCAAGGAGGCTCACATGGCTACACCTTC. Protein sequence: CASSHQGGSHGYTF.

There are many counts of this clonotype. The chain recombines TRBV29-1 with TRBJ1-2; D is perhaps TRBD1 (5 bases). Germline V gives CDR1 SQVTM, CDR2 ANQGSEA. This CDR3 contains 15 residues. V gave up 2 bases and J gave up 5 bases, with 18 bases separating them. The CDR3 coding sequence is TGCAGCGTTGAAAATATGAAGGGGATCGGTTATGGCTACACCTTC. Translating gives CSVENMKGIGYGYTF.

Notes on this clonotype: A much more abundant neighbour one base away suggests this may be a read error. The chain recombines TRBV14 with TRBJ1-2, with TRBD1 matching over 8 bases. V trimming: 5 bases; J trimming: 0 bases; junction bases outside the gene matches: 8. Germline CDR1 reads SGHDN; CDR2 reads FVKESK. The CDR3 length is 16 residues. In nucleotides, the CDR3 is TGTGCCAGCAGCTTGGGGGTACAGGGGGCTAACTATGGCTACACCTTC. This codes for CASSLGVQGANYGYTF. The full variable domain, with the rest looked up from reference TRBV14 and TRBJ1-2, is EAGVTQFPSHSVIEKGQTVTLRCDPISGHDNLYWYRRVMGKEIKFLLHFVKESKQDESGMPNNRFLAERTGGTYSTLKVQPAELEDSGVYFCASSLGVQGANYGYTFGSGTRLTVV.

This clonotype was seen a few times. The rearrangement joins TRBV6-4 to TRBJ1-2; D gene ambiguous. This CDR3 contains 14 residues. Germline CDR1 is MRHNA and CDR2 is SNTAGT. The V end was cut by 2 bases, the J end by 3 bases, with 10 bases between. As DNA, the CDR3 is TGTGCCAGCAGTGACGCCGCGTTATACTATGGCTACACCTTC. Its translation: CASSDAALYYGYTF.

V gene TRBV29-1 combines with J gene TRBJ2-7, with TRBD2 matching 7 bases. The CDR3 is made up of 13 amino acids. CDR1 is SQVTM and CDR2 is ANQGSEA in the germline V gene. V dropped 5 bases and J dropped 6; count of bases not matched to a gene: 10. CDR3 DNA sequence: TGCAGCGTTAATCGGGGGGAGTTGAGCGAGCAGTACTTC. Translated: CSVNRGELSEQYF.

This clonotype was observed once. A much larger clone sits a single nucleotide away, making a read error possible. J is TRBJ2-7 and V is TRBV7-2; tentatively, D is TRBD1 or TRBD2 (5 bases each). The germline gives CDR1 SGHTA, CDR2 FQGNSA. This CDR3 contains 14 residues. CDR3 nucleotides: TGTGCCAGCAGCGCGGGTTGGGGCAATTACGAGCGGTACTTC. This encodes CASSAGWGNYERYF.

The CDR3 region has the DNA TGCGCCAGCAGCCGATCTGTTGGGCGCGTTAACGAGCAGTACTTC. Its protein product is CASSRSVGRVNEQYF. This rearrangement joins TRBV5-1 to TRBJ2-7; D gene uncertain. Trimming cost V 4 bases and J 5 bases, with 19 bases left between them. This CDR3 has 15 amino acids. The germline V gene has CDR1 SGHRS and CDR2 YFSETQ.

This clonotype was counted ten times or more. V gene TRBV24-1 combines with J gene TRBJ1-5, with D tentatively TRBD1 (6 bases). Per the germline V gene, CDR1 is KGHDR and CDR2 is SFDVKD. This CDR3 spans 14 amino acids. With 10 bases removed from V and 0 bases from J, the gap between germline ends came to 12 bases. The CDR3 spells CATAGASSNQPQHF. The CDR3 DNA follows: TGTGCCACTGCGGGGGCCTCTAGCAATCAGCCCCAGCATTTT.

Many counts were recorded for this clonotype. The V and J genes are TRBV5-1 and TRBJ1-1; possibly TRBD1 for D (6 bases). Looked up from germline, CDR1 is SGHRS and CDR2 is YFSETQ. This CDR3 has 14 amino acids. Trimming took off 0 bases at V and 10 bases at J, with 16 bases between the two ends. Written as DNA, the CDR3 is TGCGCCAGCAGCTTGGGGACAGCCGGTGGCGTAGCTTTCTTT. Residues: CASSLGTAGGVAFF. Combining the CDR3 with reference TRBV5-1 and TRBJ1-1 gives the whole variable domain KAGVTQTPRYLIKTRGQQVTLSCSPISGHRSVSWYQQTPGQGLQFLFEYFSETQRNKGNFPGRFSGRQFSNSRSEMNVSTLELGDSALYLCASSLGTAGGVAFFGQGTRLTVV.

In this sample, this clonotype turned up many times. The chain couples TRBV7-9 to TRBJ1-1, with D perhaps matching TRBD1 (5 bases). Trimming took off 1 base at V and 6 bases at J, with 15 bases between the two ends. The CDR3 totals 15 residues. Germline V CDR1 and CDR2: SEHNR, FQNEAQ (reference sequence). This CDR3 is CASSLEPTGAPEAFF. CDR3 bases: TGTGCCAGCAGCTTAGAACCGACCGGGGCCCCTGAAGCTTTCTTT.

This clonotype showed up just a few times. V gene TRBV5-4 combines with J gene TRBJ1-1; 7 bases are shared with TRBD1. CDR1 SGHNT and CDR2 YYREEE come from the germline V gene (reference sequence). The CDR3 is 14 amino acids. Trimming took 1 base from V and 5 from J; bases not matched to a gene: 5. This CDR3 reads CASSLQQGRTEAFF. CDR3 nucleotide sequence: TGTGCCAGCAGCTTGCAACAGGGGAGAACTGAAGCTTTCTTT. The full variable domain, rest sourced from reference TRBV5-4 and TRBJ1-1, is ETGVTQSPTHLIKTRGQQVTLRCSSQSGHNTVSWYQQALGQGPQFIFQYYREEENGRGNFPPRFSGLQFPNYSSELNVNALELDDSALYLCASSLQQGRTEAFFGQGTRLTVV.

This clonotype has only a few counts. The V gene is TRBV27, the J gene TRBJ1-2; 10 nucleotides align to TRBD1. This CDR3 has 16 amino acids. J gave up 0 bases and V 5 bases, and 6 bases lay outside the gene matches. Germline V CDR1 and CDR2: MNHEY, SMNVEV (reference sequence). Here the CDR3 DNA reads TGTGCCAGCAGTCCTTGGACAGGGGGAGCTAACTATGGCTACACCTTC. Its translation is CASSPWTGGANYGYTF.

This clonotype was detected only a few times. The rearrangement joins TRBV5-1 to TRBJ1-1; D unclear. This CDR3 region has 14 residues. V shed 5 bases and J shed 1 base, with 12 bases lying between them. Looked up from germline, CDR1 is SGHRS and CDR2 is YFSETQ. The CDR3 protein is CASRSGFGNTEAFF. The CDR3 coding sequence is TGCGCCAGCAGGTCTGGTTTTGGGAACACTGAAGCTTTCTTT.

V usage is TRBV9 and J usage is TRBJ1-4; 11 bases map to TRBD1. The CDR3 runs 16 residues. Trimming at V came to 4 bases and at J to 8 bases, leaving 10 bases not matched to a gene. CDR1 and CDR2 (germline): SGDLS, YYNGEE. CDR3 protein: CASSPTDRGRQEKLFF. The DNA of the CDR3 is TGTGCCAGCAGCCCAACGGACAGGGGGCGCCAAGAAAAACTGTTTTTT.

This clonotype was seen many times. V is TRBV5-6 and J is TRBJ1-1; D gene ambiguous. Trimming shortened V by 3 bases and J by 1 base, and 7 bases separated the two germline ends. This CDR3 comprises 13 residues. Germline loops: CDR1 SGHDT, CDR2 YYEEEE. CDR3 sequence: CASSSDGNTEAFF. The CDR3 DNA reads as TGTGCCAGCAGCTCGGACGGGAACACTGAAGCTTTCTTT.

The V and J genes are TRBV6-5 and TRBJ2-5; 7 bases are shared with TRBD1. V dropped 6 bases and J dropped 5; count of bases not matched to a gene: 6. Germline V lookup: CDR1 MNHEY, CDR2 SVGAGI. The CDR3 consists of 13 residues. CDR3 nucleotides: TGTGCCAGCAGATACAGGGGAAGGGAGACCCAGTACTTC. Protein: CASRYRGRETQYF.

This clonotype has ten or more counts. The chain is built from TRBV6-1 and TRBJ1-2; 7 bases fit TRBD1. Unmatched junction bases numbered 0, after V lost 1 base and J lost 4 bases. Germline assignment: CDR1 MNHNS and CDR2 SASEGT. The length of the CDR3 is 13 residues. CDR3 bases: TGTGCCAGCAGTGAAGGGACAGGCTATGGCTACACCTTC. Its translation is CASSEGTGYGYTF.

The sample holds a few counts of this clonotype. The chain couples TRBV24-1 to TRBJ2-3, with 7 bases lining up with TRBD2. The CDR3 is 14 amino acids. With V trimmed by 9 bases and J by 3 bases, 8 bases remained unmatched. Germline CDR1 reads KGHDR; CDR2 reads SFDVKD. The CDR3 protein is CATGERGPTDTQYF. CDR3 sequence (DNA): TGTGCCACCGGGGAGCGGGGACCGACAGATACGCAGTATTTT.

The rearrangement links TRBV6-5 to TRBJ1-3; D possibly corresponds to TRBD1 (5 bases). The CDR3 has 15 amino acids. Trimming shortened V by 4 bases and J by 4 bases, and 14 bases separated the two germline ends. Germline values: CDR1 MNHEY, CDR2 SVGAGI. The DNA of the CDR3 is TGTGCCAGCAGTTTCCAGGGTTCTGGCGGAAACACCATATATTTT. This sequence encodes CASSFQGSGGNTIYF.

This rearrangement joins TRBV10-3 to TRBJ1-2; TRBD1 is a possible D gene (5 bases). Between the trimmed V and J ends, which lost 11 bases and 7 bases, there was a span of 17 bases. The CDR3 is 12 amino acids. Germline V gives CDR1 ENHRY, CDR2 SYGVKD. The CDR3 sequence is CAVEGDGGGYTF. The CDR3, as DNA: TGTGCCGTTGAGGGTGATGGGGGTGGCTACACCTTC.

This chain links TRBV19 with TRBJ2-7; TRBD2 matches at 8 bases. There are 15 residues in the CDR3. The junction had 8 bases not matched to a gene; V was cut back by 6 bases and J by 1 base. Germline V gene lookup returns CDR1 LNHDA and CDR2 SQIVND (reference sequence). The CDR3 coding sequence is TGTGCCAGTAGATGGGTGGCGGGGGGTTCCTACGAGCAGTACTTC. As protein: CASRWVAGGSYEQYF.